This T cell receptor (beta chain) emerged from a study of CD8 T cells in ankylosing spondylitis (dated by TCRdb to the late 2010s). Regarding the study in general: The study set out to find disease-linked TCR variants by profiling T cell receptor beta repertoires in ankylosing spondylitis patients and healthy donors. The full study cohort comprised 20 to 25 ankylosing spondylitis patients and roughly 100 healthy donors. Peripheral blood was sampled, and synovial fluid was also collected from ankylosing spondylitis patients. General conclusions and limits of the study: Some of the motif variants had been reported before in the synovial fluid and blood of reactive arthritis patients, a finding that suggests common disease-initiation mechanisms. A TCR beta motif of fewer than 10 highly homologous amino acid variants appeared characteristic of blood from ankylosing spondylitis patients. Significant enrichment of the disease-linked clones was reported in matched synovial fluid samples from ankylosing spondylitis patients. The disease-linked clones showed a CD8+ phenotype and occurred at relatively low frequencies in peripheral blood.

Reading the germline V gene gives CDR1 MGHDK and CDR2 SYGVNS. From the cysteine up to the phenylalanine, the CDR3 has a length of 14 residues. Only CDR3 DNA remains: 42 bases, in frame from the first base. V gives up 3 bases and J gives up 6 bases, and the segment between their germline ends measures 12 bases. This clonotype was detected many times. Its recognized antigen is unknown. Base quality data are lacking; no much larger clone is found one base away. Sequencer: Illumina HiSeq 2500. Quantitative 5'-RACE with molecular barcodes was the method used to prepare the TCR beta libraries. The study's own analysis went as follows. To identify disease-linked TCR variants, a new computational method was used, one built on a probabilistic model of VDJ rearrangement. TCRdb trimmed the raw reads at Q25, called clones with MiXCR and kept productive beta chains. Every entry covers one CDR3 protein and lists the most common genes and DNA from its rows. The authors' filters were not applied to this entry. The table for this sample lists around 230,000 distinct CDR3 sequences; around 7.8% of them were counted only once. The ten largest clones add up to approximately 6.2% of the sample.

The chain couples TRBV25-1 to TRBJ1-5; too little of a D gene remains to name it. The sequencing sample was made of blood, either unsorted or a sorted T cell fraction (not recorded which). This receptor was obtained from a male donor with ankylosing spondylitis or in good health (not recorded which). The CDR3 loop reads CASSDPGGVQPQHF. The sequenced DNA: TGTGCCAGCAGTGACCCCGGCGGGGTTCAGCCCCAGCATTTT.